One and the same sample provided the 27 T cell receptor beta chains below, sequenced in a study of T cell responses to AZD1222 COVID-19 vaccine. The repertoire was sequenced with immunoSEQ multiplex PCR; TCRdb's copy has only in-frame clones and lacks some. The table has 140,000 to 150,000 clones, about 94% seen once. Specimen: peripheral blood, collected on day 0 of AZD1222 vaccination. The receptors were gathered from an adult in good health.

The V and J genes are TRBV5-5 and TRBJ2-1, with D unresolved. CDR3 length: 15 residues. Germline CDR1 SGHKS, CDR2 YYEKEE (reference sequence). Trimming left V 2 bases short and J 6 bases short, with 15 bases between. The CDR3 loop reads CASSFIWESGNEQFF. CDR3 nucleotide sequence: TGTGCCAGCAGCTTTATCTGGGAATCGGGCAATGAGCAGTTCTTC.

The rearrangement uses TRBV15 and TRBJ1-5; the D is unclear. Trimming left V 2 bases short and J 3 bases short, with 11 bases between. The CDR3 runs 15 residues. Germline V gene data show CDR1 as LNHNV and CDR2 as YYDKDF (reference sequence). The CDR3 is CATSRFPGNNQPQHF. The CDR3 DNA is TGTGCCACCAGCAGATTTCCCGGGAACAATCAGCCCCAGCATTTT.

J is TRBJ2-1 and V is TRBV7-9; D assignment may be TRBD1 or TRBD2 (5 bases each). The CDR3 consists of 14 residues. Trimming left V 4 bases short and J 4 bases short, with 11 bases between. Germline loops: CDR1 SEHNR, CDR2 FQNEAQ (reference sequence). The CDR3 is CASSSSGGYNEQFF. The CDR3 DNA is TGTGCCAGCAGCTCATCTGGGGGATACAATGAGCAGTTCTTC.

The gene calls are TRBV27 and TRBJ2-7, with TRBD2 as a possible D gene (6 bases). The CDR3 sequence is 14 residues long. Trimming removed 4 bases from V and 4 bases from J, with 14 bases in between. Germline lookup yields CDR1 MNHEY and CDR2 SMNVEV (reference sequence). The CDR3 sequence is CASSSSVKPYEQYF. CDR3 DNA sequence: TGTGCCAGCAGTTCTAGCGTGAAGCCGTACGAGCAGTACTTC.

V usage is TRBV15 and J usage is TRBJ2-2, with 14 nucleotides matching TRBD2. Trimming at V came to 3 bases and at J to 6 bases, leaving 3 bases not matched to a gene. Germline V lookup: CDR1 LNHNV, CDR2 YYDKDF (reference sequence). CDR3 size: 16 residues. The CDR3 region is CATSRGLAGVAGELFF. The CDR3, as DNA: TGTGCCACCAGCAGGGGACTAGCGGGAGTTGCCGGGGAGCTGTTTTTT.

The V gene is TRBV6-5, the J gene TRBJ2-1; 8 bases align to TRBD2. CDR1 is MNHEY and CDR2 is SVGAGI in the germline V gene. V dropped 6 bases and J dropped 3; count of bases not matched to a gene: 7. The CDR3 runs to 15 residues. CDR3 nucleotides: TGTGCCAGCAGGGGGGGACTAGGTAACTACAATGAGCAGTTCTTC. Amino acid sequence: CASRGGLGNYNEQFF.

V gene TRBV19 combines with J gene TRBJ2-2, with D unclear. CDR1 and CDR2 from the germline V gene are LNHDA and SQIVND (reference sequence). The germline V and J ends were trimmed by 3 bases and 0 bases, with 8 bases remaining between them. This CDR3 is built from 15 residues. CDR3 bases: TGTGCCAGTAGTATGAGCAGAGCGAACACCGGGGAGCTGTTTTTT. Amino acids: CASSMSRANTGELFF. The variable domain in full, completed from reference TRBV19 and TRBJ2-2, reads DGGITQSPKYLFRKEGQNVTLSCEQNLNHDAMYWYRQDPGQGLRLIYYSQIVNDFQKGDIAEGYSVSREKKESFPLTVTSAQKNPTAFYLCASSMSRANTGELFFGEGSRLTVL.

V and J are TRBV19 and TRBJ2-1; no clear D. This CDR3 is 13 amino acids long. The V gene lost 6 bases and the J gene lost 1 base, with 7 bases spanning the gap. The germline gives CDR1 LNHDA, CDR2 SQIVND (reference sequence). The chain's CDR3 is CASRKESYNEQFF. The DNA for the CDR3 is TGTGCCAGTAGGAAAGAGTCCTACAATGAGCAGTTCTTC.

The V gene is TRBV28, the J gene TRBJ2-5; D possibly matches TRBD1 or TRBD2 (5 bases each). The CDR3 runs 14 residues. V was shortened by 2 bases and J by 5 bases, with 12 bases between the two germline ends. Looked up from germline, CDR1 is MDHEN and CDR2 is SYDVKM. CDR3 DNA sequence: TGTGCCAGCAGTTTAATGTACGAGGGGGAGACCCAGTACTTC. As protein: CASSLMYEGETQYF.

The chain recombines TRBV28 with TRBJ1-5; the D is unclear. The V end was cut by 6 bases, the J end by 0 bases, with 6 bases between. The V gene's germline CDR1 is MDHEN and CDR2 SYDVKM. This CDR3 has 13 amino acids. The CDR3 loop is CASSPNSNQPQHF. DNA for the CDR3: TGTGCCAGCAGCCCTAATAGCAATCAGCCCCAGCATTTT.

The rearrangement uses TRBV10-3 and TRBJ1-5; D gene uncertain. Germline values: CDR1 ENHRY, CDR2 SYGVKD. CDR3 length equals 14 residues. Trimming left V 3 bases short and J 0 bases short, with 6 bases between. CDR3 sequence reads: CAISERYSNQPQHF. DNA of the CDR3: TGTGCCATCAGTGAACGGTATAGCAATCAGCCCCAGCATTTT.

The chain links TRBV11-3 to TRBJ2-7; the D is unclear. This CDR3 is built from 13 residues. Germline V gene data show CDR1 as SGHNT and CDR2 as YENEEA. V shed 1 base and J shed 2 bases, with 6 bases lying between them. DNA for the CDR3: TGTGCCAGCAGCTTAGGGACGGCCTACGAGCAGTACTTC. Its translation: CASSLGTAYEQYF.

The CDR3 is CAISESEDRGRSYGYTF. Here the CDR3 DNA reads TGTGCCATCAGTGAGTCAGAGGACAGGGGGCGATCCTATGGCTACACCTTC. The rearrangement uses TRBV10-3 and TRBJ1-2, with 11 bases fitting TRBD1. Germline V lookup: CDR1 ENHRY, CDR2 SYGVKD. J was trimmed by 4 bases and V by 0 bases; bases with no gene match: 7. The CDR3 has 17 amino acids.

The V gene is TRBV2, the J gene TRBJ2-1, with D maybe TRBD1 (5 bases). The germline V gene encodes CDR1 SNHLY and CDR2 FYNNEI. This CDR3 has 12 residues. V was trimmed by 5 bases and J by 6 bases, leaving 8 bases between them. The CDR3 spells CASSFQGNEQFF. The CDR3 DNA sequence: TGTGCCAGCAGTTTCCAGGGCAATGAGCAGTTCTTC.

V gene TRBV5-4 combines with J gene TRBJ2-7, with TRBD1 matching over 9 bases. Germline CDR1 reads SGHNT; CDR2 reads YYREEE (reference sequence). CDR3 length equals 13 residues. The V segment lost 4 bases and the J segment 10 bases; nucleotides outside the gene matches: 9. In nucleotides, the CDR3 is TGTGCCAGCAGCGTCGGGACAGGGTTCGATCAGTACTTC. As protein: CASSVGTGFDQYF. The variable domain in full, with the rest retrieved from reference TRBV5-4 and TRBJ2-7, is ETGVTQSPTHLIKTRGQQVTLRCSSQSGHNTVSWYQQALGQGPQFIFQYYREEENGRGNFPPRFSGLQFPNYSSELNVNALELDDSALYLCASSVGTGFDQYFGPGTRLTVT.

The chain couples TRBV10-3 to TRBJ2-3; tentative D call: TRBD1 (6 bases). There are 15 residues in the CDR3. V lost 6 bases and J lost 2, with 15 bases in between. In germline, CDR1 is ENHRY, CDR2 SYGVKD. The CDR3 here is CAISSGDTYTDTQYF. DNA of the CDR3: TGTGCCATCAGCTCCGGGGACACATACACAGATACGCAGTATTTT.

This rearrangement joins TRBV6-5 to TRBJ1-2, with 7 bases identical to TRBD1. Trimming cost V 7 bases and J 4 bases; bases outside gene matches: 6. The CDR3 is 13 residues long. CDR1 MNHEY and CDR2 SVGAGI come from the germline V gene. The CDR3 nucleotides are TGTGCCAGCAACAGGGGCCCCCTCTATGGCTACACCTTC. Residues: CASNRGPLYGYTF.

In its sample, this clone was seen once. The chain joins TRBV21-1 to TRBJ2-5; the tabulated D call, TRBD2, remains unverified against the DNA. TRBV21-1 is given as a pseudogene. This CDR3 region has 12 residues. CDR3 DNA: TGTGCCAGCAGCAAGCCGAGGGAGACCCAGTACTTC. As protein: CASSKPRETQYF.

This chain connects TRBV6-1 to TRBJ2-6; D unclear. Germline loops: CDR1 MNHNS, CDR2 SASEGT. CDR3 size: 16 residues. The V end was cut by 1 base, the J end by 0 bases, with 7 bases between. This CDR3 is CASSEDGSSGANVLTF. The CDR3 nucleotides read TGTGCCAGCAGTGAAGACGGTAGCTCTGGGGCCAACGTCCTGACTTTC.

The V and J genes are TRBV29-1 and TRBJ2-7; D remains unclear. Trimming stripped 0 bases from V and 8 bases from J, with 14 bases between. The CDR3 spans 13 residues. Germline CDR1 and CDR2: SQVTM and ANQGSEA. The CDR3 here is CSVEDQRGPKQYF. The CDR3 DNA reads as TGCAGCGTTGAAGATCAGCGAGGCCCAAAGCAGTACTTC.

The chain is built from TRBV7-9 and TRBJ2-2; D may be TRBD2 (5 bases). V shed 1 base and J shed 3 bases, with 15 bases lying between them. The germline V gene encodes CDR1 SEHNR and CDR2 FQNEAQ (reference sequence). This CDR3 contains 17 residues. The DNA of the CDR3 is TGTGCCAGCAGCTTAGACGAGGGAGCGCTTCACACCGGGGAGCTGTTTTTT. Residues: CASSLDEGALHTGELFF.

The rearrangement links TRBV5-1 to TRBJ1-1; D not certain. This CDR3 is built from 16 residues. The V gene lost 3 bases and the J gene lost 4 bases, with 19 bases spanning the gap. Germline assignment: CDR1 SGHRS and CDR2 YFSETQ. Written as DNA, the CDR3 is TGCGCCAGCAGCTCCGGGCCCGGACCCTCGAGCACTGAAGCTTTCTTT. Its translation: CASSSGPGPSSTEAFF.

CDR3 nucleotide sequence: TGTGCCACCAAAAGGGAGATTGAGGATACGCAGTATTTT. It yields the protein CATKREIEDTQYF. V is TRBV18 and J is TRBJ2-3; D might be TRBD2 (5 bases). Trimming left V 10 bases short and J 6 bases short, with 17 bases between. CDR1 and CDR2 (germline): KGHSH, LQKENI. The CDR3 covers 13 residues.

This clone was observed once. The V and J genes are TRBV28 and TRBJ2-6; D remains unclear. The CDR3 is made up of 19 amino acids. V lost 6 bases and J lost 0, with 21 bases in between. In germline, CDR1 is MDHEN, CDR2 SYDVKM. CDR3 sequence reads: CASSLTVRPRASGANVLTF. The DNA of the CDR3 is TGTGCCAGCAGCCTCACCGTAAGACCCAGAGCCTCTGGGGCCAACGTCCTGACTTTC.

The sample holds a few counts of this clone. The V call is TRBV5-1, the J call TRBJ2-1; D remains ambiguous. The CDR3 runs to 14 residues. Trimming stripped 7 bases from V and 4 bases from J, with 15 bases between. Germline-derived CDR1 and CDR2 are SGHRS and YFSETQ. The CDR3, as DNA: TGCGCCAGCGGCGCCCTAGTCTCATACAATGAGCAGTTCTTC. It codes for CASGALVSYNEQFF.

The count of this clone is one. J is TRBJ1-1 and V is TRBV3-1 (or the pseudogene TRBV3-2); 7 bases align to TRBD1. V lost 6 bases to trimming and J lost 0 bases; unmatched junction nucleotides: 7. Germline V lookup: CDR1 LGHDT, CDR2 YNNKEL (reference sequence). This CDR3 contains 15 residues. The CDR3 here is CASSYRGIMNTEAFF. CDR3 sequence (DNA): TGTGCCAGCAGTTACAGGGGTATAATGAACACTGAAGCTTTCTTT.

This sequence joins TRBV2 and TRBJ2-1, with 13 bases aligning to TRBD2. Germline assignment: CDR1 SNHLY and CDR2 FYNNEI. The length of the CDR3 is 16 residues. Trimming removed 4 bases from V and 2 bases from J; junction bases left unmatched: 2. The CDR3 coding sequence is TGTGCCAGCAGTGGGACTAGCGGGGGACCCTACAATGAGCAGTTCTTC. Protein: CASSGTSGGPYNEQFF.